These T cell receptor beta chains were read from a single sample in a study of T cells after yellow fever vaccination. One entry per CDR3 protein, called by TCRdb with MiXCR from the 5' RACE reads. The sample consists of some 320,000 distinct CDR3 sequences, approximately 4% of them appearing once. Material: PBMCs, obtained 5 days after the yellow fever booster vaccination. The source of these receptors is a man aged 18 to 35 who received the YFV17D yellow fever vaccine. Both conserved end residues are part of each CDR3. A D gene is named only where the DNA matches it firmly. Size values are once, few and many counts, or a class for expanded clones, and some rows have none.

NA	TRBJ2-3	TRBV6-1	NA	TGTGCCAGCAGGCCGTCACTCTCGAGCACAGATACGCAGTATTTT	CASRPSLSSTDTQYF
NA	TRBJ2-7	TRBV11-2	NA	TGTGCCAGCAGCTTAAGCGGGCCTAGCTCCTACGAGCAGTACTTC	CASSLSGPSSYEQYF
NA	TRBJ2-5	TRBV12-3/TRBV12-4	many	TGTGCCAGAAGGCCCCGACCAATCCCTGAGACCCAGTACTTC	CARRPRPIPETQYF
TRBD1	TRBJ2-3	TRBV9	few	TGTGCCAGCAGCGTAGTAACTACAGGGGTTGAAGATACGCAGTATTTT	CASSVVTTGVEDTQYF
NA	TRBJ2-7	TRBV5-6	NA	TGTGCCAGCAGCTTCGGCGGGGGCCCCTACGAGCAGTACTTC	CASSFGGGPYEQYF
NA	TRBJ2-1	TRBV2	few	TGTGCCAGCAGTCAAACTAGGCGCGAGCAGTTCTTC	CASSQTRREQFF
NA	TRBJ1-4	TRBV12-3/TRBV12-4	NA	TGTGCCAGCAGTTTCCTTCAGCGGAATAGTGAAAAACTGTTTTTT	CASSFLQRNSEKLFF
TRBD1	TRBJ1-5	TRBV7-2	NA	TGTGCCAGCAGCCAAGGGAGGTGGGGACAGGGGTTTAGCAATCAGCCCCAGCATTTT	CASSQGRWGQGFSNQPQHF
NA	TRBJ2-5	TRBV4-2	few	TGTGCCAGCAGCCAAGAGGGCTTAGAAGAGACCCAGTACTTC	CASSQEGLEETQYF
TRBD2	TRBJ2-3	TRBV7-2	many	TGTGCCAGCAGCAGAGAACTGGAGAGAGCGGGGGACTCAGATACGCAGTATTTT	CASSRELERAGDSDTQYF
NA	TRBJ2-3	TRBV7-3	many	TGTGCCAGCAGCCAGGTGGGGGGCGGTGGAGATACGCAGTATTTT	CASSQVGGGGDTQYF
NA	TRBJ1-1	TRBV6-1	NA	TGTGCCAGCAGGTCAGGGAACACTGAAGCTTTCTTT	CASRSGNTEAFF
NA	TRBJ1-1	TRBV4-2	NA	TGTGCCAGCAGGTCGGGACCCGGGGGAACTGAAGCTTTCTTT	CASRSGPGGTEAFF
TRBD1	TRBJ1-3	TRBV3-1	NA	TGTGCCAGCAGCTTTGACAGGGCAAACACCATATATTTT	CASSFDRANTIYF
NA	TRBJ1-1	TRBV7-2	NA	TGTGCCAGCAGCTCGTATCTTGGGCCTGAAGCTTTCTTT	CASSSYLGPEAFF
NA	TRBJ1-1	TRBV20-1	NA	TGCAGTGCTAGGGCCGGGGGGACTGAAGCTTTCTTT	CSARAGGTEAFF
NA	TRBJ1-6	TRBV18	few	TGTGCCAGCCTATACAGGGTCGACGATTCACCCCTCCACTTT	CASLYRVDDSPLHF
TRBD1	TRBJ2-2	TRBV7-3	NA	TGTGCCAGCAGCGACAGACAGGGTTCCAAGGGGCTGTTTTTT	CASSDRQGSKGLFF
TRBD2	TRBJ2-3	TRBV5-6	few	TGTGCCAGCAGCATTGGGACTAGCGCAGATACGCAGTATTTT	CASSIGTSADTQYF
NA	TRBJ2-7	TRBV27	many	TGTGCCAGCAGTTTAACTAAAAACTACGAGCAGTACTTC	CASSLTKNYEQYF
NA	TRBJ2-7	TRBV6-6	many	TGTGCCAGCAGTTACTCGGGGTCGCCTTACGAGCAGTACTTC	CASSYSGSPYEQYF
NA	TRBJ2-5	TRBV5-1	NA	TGCGCCAGCAGCTTGGTGGGAGGGGGCCGGTACCAAGAGACCCAGTACTTC	CASSLVGGGRYQETQYF
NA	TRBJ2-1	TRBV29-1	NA	TGCAGCGTAGAACCAAACCTTATTTACAATGAGCAGTTCTTC	CSVEPNLIYNEQFF
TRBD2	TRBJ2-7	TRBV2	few	TGTGCCAGCAGCGACCTAGGACTAGCCTACGAGCAGTACTTC	CASSDLGLAYEQYF
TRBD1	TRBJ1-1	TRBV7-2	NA	TGTGCCAGCAGCTTAGTCCCCGGACAGGAGACTGAAGCTTTCTTT	CASSLVPGQETEAFF
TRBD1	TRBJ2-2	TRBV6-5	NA	TGTGCCAGCAGTTACTCGGGACAGGGTGACACCGGGGAGCTGTTTTTT	CASSYSGQGDTGELFF
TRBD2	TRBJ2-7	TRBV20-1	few	TGCAGTGCTAGTGGGGCTAGCGGGGGGGATGCCTACGAGCAGTACTTC	CSASGASGGDAYEQYF
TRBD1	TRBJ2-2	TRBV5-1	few	TGCGCCAGCAGCTGGGACAGGGTGCGGACCGGGGAGCTGTTTTTT	CASSWDRVRTGELFF
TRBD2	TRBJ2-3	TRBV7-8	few	TGTGCCAGCAGCTTAGGGGAGGGTAGTGGTACGCAGTATTTT	CASSLGEGSGTQYF
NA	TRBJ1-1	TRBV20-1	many	TGCAGTGCAGGGTACACTGAAGCTTTCTTT	CSAGYTEAFF
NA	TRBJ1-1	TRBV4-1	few	TGCGCCAGCAGCCTCATCGGAAGCCGTCGGGGGGCTTTCTTT	CASSLIGSRRGAFF
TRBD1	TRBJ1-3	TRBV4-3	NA	TGCGCCAGCAGCCACAGACAGGGAGTATTGGGAAACACCATATATTTT	CASSHRQGVLGNTIYF
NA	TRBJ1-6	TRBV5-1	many	TGCGCCAGCAGCTTGGAGGCGGGGGGCTTCTATAATTCACCCCTCCACTTT	CASSLEAGGFYNSPLHF
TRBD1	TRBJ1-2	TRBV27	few	TGTGCCAGCAGTCCGGGACAGGGGAAGGGTGGCTACACCTTC	CASSPGQGKGGYTF
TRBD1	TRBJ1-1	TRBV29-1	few	TGCAGCACCCGACAGGGGAGGGACACTGAAGCTTTCTTT	CSTRQGRDTEAFF
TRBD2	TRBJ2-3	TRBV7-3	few	TGTGCCAGCAGCCAAAGCGGGGGGAAAGATACGCAGTATTTT	CASSQSGGKDTQYF
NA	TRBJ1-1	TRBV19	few	TGTGCCAGTAGTGAGGACCGTGACACTGAAGCTTTCTTT	CASSEDRDTEAFF
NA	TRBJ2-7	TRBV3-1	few	TGTGCCAGCAGCCAAGGTCGGGGGGCCGCACTCTACGAGCAGTACTTC	CASSQGRGAALYEQYF
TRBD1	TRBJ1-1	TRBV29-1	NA	TGCAGCGGCTCGACAGGGGCGGGCACTGAAGCTTTCTTT	CSGSTGAGTEAFF
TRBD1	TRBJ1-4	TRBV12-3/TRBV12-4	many	TGTGCCAGCAGTACAGGGGGCTTTCGGAGTAATGAAAAACTGTTTTTT	CASSTGGFRSNEKLFF
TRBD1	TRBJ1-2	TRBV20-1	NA	TGCAGTGCTAGAGATCCGGGACAGGGTTACTATGGCTACACCTTC	CSARDPGQGYYGYTF
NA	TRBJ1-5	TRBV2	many	TGTGCCAGCAGTGAAGCGTTTAAAGGGAGGAGCAATCAGCCCCAGCATTTT	CASSEAFKGRSNQPQHF
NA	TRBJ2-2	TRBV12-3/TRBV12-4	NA	TGTGCCAGCGGAGAAACCCAAGGGGACACCGGGGAGCTGTTTTTT	CASGETQGDTGELFF
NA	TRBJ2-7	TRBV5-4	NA	TGTGCCAGCAGCCCGACCGCAGTTGGGTACGAGCAGTACTTC	CASSPTAVGYEQYF